Presented here are 16 T cell receptor beta chains from one specimen sequenced in a study of blood T cell repertoires in COVID-19. Sequencing was performed with immunoSEQ multiplex PCR; in TCRdb, only in-frame clones are kept and a portion is missing. The table has just over 650,000 clones, 85% to 90% seen once. Sequencing was performed on peripheral blood. The receptor source for this set is a woman aged 18-29 years with acute or convalescent COVID-19.

The rearrangement links TRBV25-1 to TRBJ1-2; D possibly corresponds to TRBD1 (6 bases). CDR1 and CDR2 from the germline V gene are MGHDK and SYGVNS. The CDR3 is 14 residues long. V was clipped by 0 bases and J by 4 bases, with 9 bases between them. DNA for the CDR3: TGTGCCAGCAGTGAATATCAGGGGAGCTATGGCTACACCTTC. It encodes CASSEYQGSYGYTF.

The V call is TRBV6-5, the J call TRBJ1-5; D is perhaps TRBD1 (5 bases). Germline CDR1 reads MNHEY; CDR2 reads SVGAGI. The ends were cut back, 4 bases at V and 4 bases at J, with 11 bases in the middle. The length of the CDR3 is 14 residues. The CDR3 sequence is CASSSLGGNQPQHF. CDR3 nucleotide sequence: TGTGCCAGCAGTTCCCTTGGGGGGAATCAGCCCCAGCATTTT.

Worth noting for this clone: The junction shows a germline mismatch at one end, possibly a read error. V gene TRBV6-5 combines with J gene TRBJ1-4, with 9 bases fitting TRBD1. Germline V CDR1 and CDR2: MNHEY, SVGAGI. The CDR3 spans 15 residues. As DNA, the CDR3 is TGTGCCAGCAGCCAAACAGGGGGCGCTAAAGAAAAACTGTTTTTT. Its protein product is CASSQTGGAKEKLFF.

This chain links TRBV27 with TRBJ2-5; D is unresolved. Trimming pared 8 bases from V and 3 bases from J, leaving 19 bases between. This CDR3 spans 15 amino acids. CDR1 and CDR2 (germline): MNHEY, SMNVEV (reference sequence). CDR3 sequence (DNA): TGTGCCAGCTTGAGCCTTCTAGGTCGGAAAGAGACCCAGTACTTC. It translates to CASLSLLGRKETQYF.

The chain joins TRBV19 to TRBJ1-1, with 8 bases aligning to TRBD1. The V gene end was trimmed by 7 bases and the J gene end by 12 bases; junction bases not matched to a gene: 16. The germline gives CDR1 LNHDA, CDR2 SQIVND (reference sequence). CDR3 length: 14 amino acids. CDR3 protein: CASTTSPRTGTPFF. The CDR3 region has the DNA TGTGCCAGTACCACTTCTCCCAGGACAGGGACACCTTTCTTT.

This clone has a single count. This rearrangement joins TRBV6-6 to TRBJ1-2; D unclear. The CDR3 is 11 residues long. The V and J ends lost 6 bases and 6 bases respectively, with 8 bases between them. Germline V gene sequence: CDR1 MNHNY, CDR2 SVGAGI (reference sequence). CDR3 sequence (DNA): TGTGCCAGCAGCCCCCGCGATGGCTACACCTTC. Protein product: CASSPRDGYTF.

The rearrangement uses TRBV3-1 (or the pseudogene TRBV3-2) and TRBJ1-2; TRBD1 is a possible D gene (6 bases). The CDR3 length is 18 residues. V was trimmed by 3 bases and J by 9 bases, leaving 29 bases between them. CDR1 is LGHDT and CDR2 is YNNKEL in the germline V gene (reference sequence). CDR3 residues: CASSQNTGSLLGLVSYTF. CDR3 sequence (DNA): TGTGCCAGCAGCCAGAATACAGGGAGTCTCCTGGGTCTCGTTAGCTACACCTTC.

The CDR3 sequence is CSVEMLGTDSKKNIQYF. CDR3 DNA: TGCAGCGTTGAGATGTTAGGGACAGACTCGAAAAAAAACATTCAGTACTTC. The V call is TRBV29-1, the J call TRBJ2-4, with TRBD1 identical over 7 bases. This CDR3 has 17 residues. Germline V CDR1 and CDR2: SQVTM, ANQGSEA. V gave up 3 bases and J gave up 4 bases; unmatched junction bases: 15.

The chain couples TRBV30 to TRBJ2-7; 7 bases match TRBD1. This CDR3 contains 13 residues. The V gene's germline CDR1 is GTSNPN and CDR2 SVGIG (reference sequence). After removal of 4 bases from V and 2 bases from J, the junction contained 5 bases not matched to a gene. The CDR3 nucleotides read TGTGCCTGGACGACAGGGCGCGCCTACGAGCAGTACTTC. It specifies CAWTTGRAYEQYF.

This clone was seen only once. This chain connects TRBV5-1 to TRBJ1-2; D is uncertain. Deletions cut 4 bases from V and 7 bases from J, with 20 bases between. Germline V CDR1 and CDR2: SGHRS, YFSETQ. This CDR3 has 15 residues. The CDR3: CASSREMKEPRGYTF. The CDR3 DNA follows: TGCGCCAGCAGCCGTGAGATGAAGGAGCCTCGTGGCTACACCTTC.

The V gene is TRBV9, the J gene TRBJ1-1; D remains ambiguous. The CDR3 is made up of 13 amino acids. Trimming removed 0 bases at V and 1 base at J, with 4 bases between. The germline V gene encodes CDR1 SGDLS and CDR2 YYNGEE. CDR3 residues: CASSVDRNTEAFF. The CDR3 DNA reads as TGTGCCAGCAGCGTAGACAGGAACACTGAAGCTTTCTTT.

The chain links TRBV2 to TRBJ1-5, with D tentatively TRBD1 (6 bases). Germline loops: CDR1 SNHLY, CDR2 FYNNEI. This CDR3 is 13 amino acids long. The germline V and J ends were trimmed by 8 bases and 7 bases, with 15 bases remaining between them. The CDR3 DNA reads as TGTGCCAGCCACGGGACAACAGTACAGCCCCAGCATTTT. Protein product: CASHGTTVQPQHF.

The J gene is TRBJ1-2, the V gene TRBV30; the D is unclear. Trimming shortened V by 5 bases and J by 8 bases, and 15 bases separated the two germline ends. Germline CDR1 and CDR2: GTSNPN and SVGIG (reference sequence). This CDR3 contains 12 residues. Here the CDR3 reads CAWPVGGEGYTF. The CDR3 DNA sequence: TGTGCCTGGCCTGTGGGAGGAGAGGGCTACACCTTC.

The CDR3 sequence: CASSVTSGGLGEQYF. The CDR3 DNA reads as TGTGCCAGCAGCGTGACGAGCGGGGGGCTGGGCGAGCAGTACTTC. The genes are TRBV9 and TRBJ2-7, with 9 bases matching TRBD2. J gave up 6 bases and V 2 bases, and 9 bases lay outside the gene matches. Germline values: CDR1 SGDLS, CDR2 YYNGEE. There are 15 residues in the CDR3.

The chain joins TRBV13 to TRBJ2-7; 12 bases line up with TRBD2. The germline CDR1 and CDR2 sequences are PRHDT and FYEKMQ (reference sequence). Losses at the gene ends were 2 bases for V and 6 bases for J; bases not matched to a gene: 8. This CDR3 region has 16 residues. The CDR3 DNA is TGTGCCAGCAGCTTAAGGCTAGCGGGGGGGTTAGGCGAGCAGTACTTC. It encodes CASSLRLAGGLGEQYF.

The V gene is TRBV19, the J gene TRBJ1-2; the D gene is possibly TRBD1 (5 bases). The CDR3 length is 16 residues. Germline-derived CDR1 and CDR2 are LNHDA and SQIVND (reference sequence). Trimming pared 3 bases from V and 0 bases from J, leaving 14 bases between. Written as DNA, the CDR3 is TGTGCCAGTAGTATGATCTCCGCGACAGCTAACTATGGCTACACCTTC. Residues: CASSMISATANYGYTF.